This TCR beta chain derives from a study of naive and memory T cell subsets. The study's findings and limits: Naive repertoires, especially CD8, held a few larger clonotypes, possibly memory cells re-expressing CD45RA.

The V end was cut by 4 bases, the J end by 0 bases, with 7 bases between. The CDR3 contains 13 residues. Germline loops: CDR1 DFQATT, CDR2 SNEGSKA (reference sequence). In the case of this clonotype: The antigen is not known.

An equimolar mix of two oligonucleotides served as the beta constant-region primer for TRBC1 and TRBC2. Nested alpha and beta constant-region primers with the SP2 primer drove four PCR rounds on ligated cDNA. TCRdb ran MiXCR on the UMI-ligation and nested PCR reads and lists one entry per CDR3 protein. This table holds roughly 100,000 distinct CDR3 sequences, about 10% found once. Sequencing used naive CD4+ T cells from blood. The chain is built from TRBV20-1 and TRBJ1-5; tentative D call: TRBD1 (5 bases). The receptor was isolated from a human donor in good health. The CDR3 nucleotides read TGCAGTGCTAAACAGGCTAGCAATCAGCCCCAGCATTTT. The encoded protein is CSAKQASNQPQHF.